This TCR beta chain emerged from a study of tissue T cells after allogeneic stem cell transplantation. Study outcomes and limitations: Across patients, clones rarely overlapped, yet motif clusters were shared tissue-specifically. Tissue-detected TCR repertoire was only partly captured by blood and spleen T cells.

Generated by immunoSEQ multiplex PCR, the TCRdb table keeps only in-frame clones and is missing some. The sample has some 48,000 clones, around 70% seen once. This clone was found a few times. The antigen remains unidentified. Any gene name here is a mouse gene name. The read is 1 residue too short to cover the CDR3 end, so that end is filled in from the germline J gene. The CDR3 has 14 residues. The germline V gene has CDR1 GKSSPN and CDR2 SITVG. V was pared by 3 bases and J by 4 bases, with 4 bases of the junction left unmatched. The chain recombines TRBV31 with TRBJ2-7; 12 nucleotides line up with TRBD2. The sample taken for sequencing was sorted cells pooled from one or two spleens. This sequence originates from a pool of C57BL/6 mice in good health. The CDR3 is CAWSPTGGAYEQYF. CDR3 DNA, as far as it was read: TGTGCCTGGAGCCCGACTGGGGGGGCTTATGAACAGTAC.